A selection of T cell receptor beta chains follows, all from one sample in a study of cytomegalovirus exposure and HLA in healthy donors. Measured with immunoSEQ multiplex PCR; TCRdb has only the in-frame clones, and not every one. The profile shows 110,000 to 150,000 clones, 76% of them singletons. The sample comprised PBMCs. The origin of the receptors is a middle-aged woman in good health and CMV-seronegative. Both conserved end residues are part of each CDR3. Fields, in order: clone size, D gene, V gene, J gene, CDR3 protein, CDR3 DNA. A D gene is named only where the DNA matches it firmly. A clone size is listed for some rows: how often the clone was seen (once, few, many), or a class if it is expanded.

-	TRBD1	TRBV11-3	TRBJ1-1	CASSVVSRDRGRDTEAFF	TGTGCCAGCAGCGTAGTGTCCCGGGACAGGGGCAGGGACACTGAAGCTTTCTTT
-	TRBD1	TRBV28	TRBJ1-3	CASSETGGSGNTIYF	TGTGCCAGCAGTGAAACAGGGGGCTCTGGAAACACCATATATTTT
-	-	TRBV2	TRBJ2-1	CASSLTPTGYNEQFF	TGTGCCAGCAGTCTCACCCCGACTGGATACAATGAGCAGTTCTTC
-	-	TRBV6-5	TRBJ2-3	CASSPRGGTDTQYF	TGTGCCAGCAGCCCCAGGGGTGGTACAGATACGCAGTATTTT
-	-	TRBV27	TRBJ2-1	CASSQGSSYNEQFF	TGTGCCAGCAGCCAGGGGAGCTCCTACAATGAGCAGTTCTTC
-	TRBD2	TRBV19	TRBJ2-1	CASSMMTSGRSDEQFF	TGTGCCAGTAGTATGATGACTAGCGGGAGAAGCGATGAGCAGTTCTTC
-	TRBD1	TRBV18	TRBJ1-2	CASSPDRDYGYTF	TGTGCCAGCTCCCCTGACAGGGACTATGGCTACACCTTC
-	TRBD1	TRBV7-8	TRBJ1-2	CASSLDRGDYGYTF	TGTGCCAGCAGCTTAGACAGGGGGGACTATGGCTACACCTTC
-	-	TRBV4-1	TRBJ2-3	CASSQAVGGVEKDTQYF	TGCGCCAGCAGCCAAGCGGTCGGGGGTGTAGAGAAAGATACGCAGTATTTT
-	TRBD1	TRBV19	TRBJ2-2	CASSIRDRGRELFF	TGTGCCAGTAGTATACGGGACAGGGGACGGGAGCTGTTTTTT
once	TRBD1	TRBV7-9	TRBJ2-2	CSSSLGQGGPTGELFF	TGTTCCAGCAGCCTTGGACAGGGAGGTCCCACCGGGGAGCTGTTTTTT
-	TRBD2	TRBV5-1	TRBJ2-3	CASRPTSGATDTQYF	TGCGCCAGCAGACCTACTAGCGGAGCCACAGATACGCAGTATTTT
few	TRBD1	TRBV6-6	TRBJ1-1	CASSSIPGQVREAFF	TGTGCCAGCAGTTCGATACCGGGACAGGTGAGGGAAGCTTTCTTT
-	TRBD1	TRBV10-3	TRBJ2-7	CAIQTGESYEQYF	TGTGCCATCCAGACAGGGGAGTCCTACGAGCAGTACTTC
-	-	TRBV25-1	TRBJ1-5	CASSRASGQPQHF	TGTGCCAGCAGCCGAGCTTCAGGTCAGCCCCAGCATTTT
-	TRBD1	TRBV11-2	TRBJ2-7	CASNRQGARYEQYF	TGTGCCAGCAATAGACAGGGGGCGCGTTACGAGCAGTACTTC
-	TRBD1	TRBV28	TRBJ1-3	CASSSGGGYGNTIYF	TGTGCCAGCAGTTCGGGAGGGGGCTATGGAAACACCATATATTTT
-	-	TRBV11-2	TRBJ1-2	CASSLDPAYGYTF	TGTGCCAGCAGCTTAGATCCAGCGTATGGCTACACCTTC
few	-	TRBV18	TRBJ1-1	CASSQAQASTEAFF	TGTGCCAGCTCACAAGCCCAAGCTAGCACTGAAGCTTTCTTT
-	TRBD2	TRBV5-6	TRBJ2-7	CASSLSGGLLYEQYF	TGTGCCAGCAGCTTAAGCGGGGGTCTCCTCTACGAGCAGTACTTC
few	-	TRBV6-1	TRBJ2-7	CASSATSYTYEQYF	TGTGCCAGCAGTGCGACAAGTTACACCTACGAGCAGTACTTC
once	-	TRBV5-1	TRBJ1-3	CASSQGLTAGGNTIYF	TGCGCCAGCAGCCAGGGACTTACCGCTGGTGGAAACACCATATATTTT
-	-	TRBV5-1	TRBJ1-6	CASSLDWGGKNSPLHF	TGCGCCAGCAGCTTGGACTGGGGGGGAAAGAATTCACCCCTCCACTTT
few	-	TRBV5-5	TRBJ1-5	CASSLNIDFQPQHF	TGTGCCAGCAGCTTGAACATCGACTTTCAGCCCCAGCATTTT
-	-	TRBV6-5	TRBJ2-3	CASSHRGALGDTQYF	TGTGCCAGCAGTCACCGGGGGGCCCTCGGAGATACGCAGTATTTT
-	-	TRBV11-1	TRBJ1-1	CASSLTVNTEAFF	TGTGCCAGCAGCTTAACAGTGAACACTGAAGCTTTCTTT
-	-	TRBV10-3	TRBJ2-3	CAMGNREDTDTQYF	TGTGCCATGGGGAACAGGGAAGACACAGATACGCAGTATTTT
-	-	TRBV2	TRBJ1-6	CASRAGQPLALHF	TGTGCCAGCAGAGCAGGACAGCCCTTAGCCCTCCACTTT
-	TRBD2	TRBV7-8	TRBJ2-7	CASRWGGLAGGEQYF	TGTGCCAGCCGCTGGGGAGGACTAGCGGGAGGAGAGCAGTACTTC
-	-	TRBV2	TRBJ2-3	CASSPTDLAFTDTQYF	TGTGCCAGCAGTCCCACCGACCTAGCGTTCACAGATACGCAGTATTTT
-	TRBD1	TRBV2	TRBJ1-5	CASSGTGAQPQHF	TGTGCCAGCAGTGGGACAGGGGCTCAGCCCCAGCATTTT
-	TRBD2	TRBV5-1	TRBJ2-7	CASMGGGSSYEQYF	TGCGCCAGCATGGGGGGGGGTTCTTCCTACGAGCAGTACTTC
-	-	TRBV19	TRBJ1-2	CASSGKSRQYGYTF	TGTGCCAGTAGTGGAAAGAGTAGACAATATGGCTACACCTTC
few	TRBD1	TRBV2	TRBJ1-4	CASRNRGGDEKLFF	TGTGCCAGTCGAAACAGGGGAGGAGATGAAAAACTGTTTTTT
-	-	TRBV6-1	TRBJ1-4	CASIEDIYEKLFF	TGTGCCAGCATTGAGGACATTTACGAAAAACTGTTTTTT
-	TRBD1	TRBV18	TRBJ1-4	CASSPPGQTATNEKLFF	TGTGCCAGCTCACCGCCGGGACAGACAGCAACTAATGAAAAACTGTTTTTT
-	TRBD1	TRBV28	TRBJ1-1	CASSYTSGTVNTEAFF	TGTGCCAGCAGTTACACATCCGGGACAGTGAACACTGAAGCTTTCTTT
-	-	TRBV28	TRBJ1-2	CASSLSFYYGYTF	TGTGCCAGCAGTTTATCTTTTTACTATGGCTACACCTTC
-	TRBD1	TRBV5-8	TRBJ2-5	CASSGDRLQTQYF	TGTGCCAGCAGCGGGGACAGACTACAGACCCAGTACTTC
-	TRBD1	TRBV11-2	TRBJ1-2	CASSLGGTGYFYGYTF	TGTGCCAGCAGCTTAGGTGGGACAGGGTATTTCTATGGCTACACCTTC
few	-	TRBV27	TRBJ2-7	CASSFTVSYEQYF	TGTGCCAGCAGTTTTACGGTCTCCTACGAGCAGTACTTC
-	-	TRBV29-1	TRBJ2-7	CSVVLVEAKVTYEQYF	TGCAGCGTTGTTCTGGTCGAGGCGAAGGTTACCTACGAGCAGTACTTC
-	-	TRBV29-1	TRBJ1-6	CRVPGAYSPLHF	TGCAGGGTGCCAGGGGCGTATTCACCCCTCCACTTT
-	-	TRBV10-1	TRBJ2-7	CASSDPGSHEQYF	TGCGCCAGCAGTGATCCGGGTTCGCACGAGCAGTACTTC
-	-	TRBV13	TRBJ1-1	CASSLSLNTEAFF	TGTGCCAGCAGCTTATCCCTTAACACTGAAGCTTTCTTT
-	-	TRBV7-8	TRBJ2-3	CASSSAHRLADTQYF	TGTGCCAGCAGCTCCGCGCACAGGCTCGCAGATACGCAGTATTTT